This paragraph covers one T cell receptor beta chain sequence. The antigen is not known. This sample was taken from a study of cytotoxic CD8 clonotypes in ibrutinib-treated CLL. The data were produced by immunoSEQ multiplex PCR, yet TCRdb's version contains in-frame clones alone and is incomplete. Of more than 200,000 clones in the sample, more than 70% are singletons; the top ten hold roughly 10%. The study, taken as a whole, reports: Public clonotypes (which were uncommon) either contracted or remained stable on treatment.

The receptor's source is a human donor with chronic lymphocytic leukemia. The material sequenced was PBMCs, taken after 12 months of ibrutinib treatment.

The CDR3 coding sequence is TGTGCCAGCAGTGAGACAGATAAGAACACTGAAGCTTTCTTT. It encodes CASSETDKNTEAFF. The chain joins TRBV28 to TRBJ1-1; weak D call: TRBD1 (5 bases). Germline V gene lookup returns CDR1 MDHEN and CDR2 SYDVKM. The V gene lost 5 bases and the J gene lost 1 base, with 11 bases spanning the gap. This CDR3 comprises 14 residues.